These 20 T cell receptor beta chains were sequenced from one sample in a study of tumor-infiltrating lymphocytes in oesophageal squamous cell carcinoma. TCRdb re-called the PCR reads with MiXCR, one entry per CDR3 protein. The sample holds roughly 21,000 distinct CDR3 sequences, more than 30% seen once. The material sequenced was esophageal tumor tissue. The receptor set was obtained from a male donor with esophageal squamous cell carcinoma.

This chain joins TRBV11-2 and TRBJ2-3; possibly TRBD2 for D (7 bases). Germline values: CDR1 SGHAT, CDR2 FQNNGV. Trimming stripped 3 bases from V and 1 base from J, with 11 bases between. CDR3 length equals 15 residues. The CDR3 here is CASSFGGGRTDTQYF. The CDR3 DNA follows: TGTGCCAGCAGCTTCGGCGGGGGCCGCACAGATACGCAGTATTTT.

CDR3 region: CASSEHQGRTYEQYF. The CDR3, as DNA: TGTGCCAGCAGTGAACACCAGGGACGGACCTACGAGCAGTACTTC. The chain carries TRBV2 and TRBJ2-7; perhaps D is TRBD1 or TRBD2 (5 bases each). This CDR3 has 15 amino acids. V was pared by 2 bases and J by 2 bases, with 13 bases between. CDR1 is SNHLY and CDR2 is FYNNEI in the germline V gene.

Remarks on this clonotype: Here the CDR3 omits its conserved ending phenylalanine or tryptophan, so a read error is the likely source. The limits of the CDR3 on the DNA are not certain, so only TCRdb's listed CDR3 is given. The chain uses TRBV7-6 and TRBJ2-6; TRBD2, as called in the table, went unchecked against the DNA. The length of the CDR3 is 17 amino acids, counting both ends. In germline, CDR1 is SGHVS, CDR2 FNYEAQ. The CDR3 loop is CASSLGAGFTDTQYFGA.

The chain employs TRBV7-3 and TRBJ2-6, with D possibly being TRBD1 (7 bases). Deletions cut 5 bases from V and 0 bases from J, with 17 bases between. The CDR3 contains 18 residues. In germline, CDR1 is SGHTA, CDR2 FQGTGA. CDR3 in DNA: TGTGCCAGCAGCCTAAAAGGGACAGCGGGCTCTGGGGCCAACGTCCTGACTTTC. It translates to CASSLKGTAGSGANVLTF.

In its sample, this clonotype was seen many times. V is TRBV5-1 and J is TRBJ2-1; TRBD2 might be the D (6 bases). The V end lost 2 bases, the J end lost 0 bases, and 9 bases lay between the germline ends. The CDR3 spans 15 residues. Germline V gene lookup returns CDR1 SGHRS and CDR2 YFSETQ. The CDR3 loop is CASSFLGGSYNEQFF. CDR3 coding DNA: TGCGCCAGCAGCTTTTTGGGGGGCTCCTACAATGAGCAGTTCTTC.

This clonotype is medium-sized within its sample. The chain's CDR3 is CASGRGYTF. CDR3 nucleotides: TGTGCCAGTGGACGTGGCTACACCTTC. The chain recombines TRBV19 with TRBJ1-2; D unclear. In germline, CDR1 is LNHDA, CDR2 SQIVND (reference sequence). CDR3 length: 9 residues. Trimming removed 8 bases at V and 7 bases at J, with 5 bases between.

In its sample, this clonotype is medium-sized. The chain uses TRBV28 and TRBJ2-3, with no clear D. With 7 bases removed from V and 6 bases from J, the gap between germline ends came to 8 bases. CDR1 and CDR2 (germline): MDHEN, SYDVKM. The CDR3 totals 11 residues. In DNA form, the CDR3 reads TGTGCCAGCACAAGCAGGGATACGCAGTATTTT. This codes for CASTSRDTQYF.

This CDR3 reads CAWLKRGTEAFF. The CDR3 bases are TGTGCCTGGCTTAAAAGGGGCACTGAAGCTTTCTTT. This rearrangement joins TRBV30 to TRBJ1-1; tentatively, D is TRBD1 (5 bases). The CDR3 spans 12 residues. The V end was cut by 5 bases, the J end by 4 bases, with 11 bases between. In germline, CDR1 is GTSNPN, CDR2 SVGIG (reference sequence).

With regard to this clonotype: This may come from a read error, since a much larger clone is one base off. This sequence joins TRBV28 and TRBJ2-1, with unresolved D. The CDR3 totals 12 residues. V lost 6 bases and J lost 10, with 13 bases in between. Germline loops: CDR1 MDHEN, CDR2 SYDVKM. CDR3 amino acids: CASSAGPYEQFF. DNA of the CDR3: TGTGCCAGCAGCGCCGGGCCTTACGAGCAGTTCTTC.

This clonotype was found many times. This chain uses TRBV14 with TRBJ1-2; possible D gene TRBD1, 5 bases. The germline V gene encodes CDR1 SGHDN and CDR2 FVKESK. The V end lost 5 bases, the J end lost 3 bases, and 10 bases lay between the germline ends. The CDR3 spans 13 residues. The CDR3 DNA is TGTGCCAGCAGCTTCGGGACGGACTATGGCTACACCTTC. Its protein product is CASSFGTDYGYTF. The whole variable domain, remainder taken from reference TRBV14 and TRBJ1-2, is EAGVTQFPSHSVIEKGQTVTLRCDPISGHDNLYWYRRVMGKEIKFLLHFVKESKQDESGMPNNRFLAERTGGTYSTLKVQPAELEDSGVYFCASSFGTDYGYTFGSGTRLTVV.

This clonotype was counted at least ten times. The gene calls are TRBV6-1 and TRBJ1-5; TRBD1 might be the D (6 bases). This CDR3 is built from 12 residues. V was cut by 5 bases and J by 5 bases, with 7 bases left in between. The germline gives CDR1 MNHNS, CDR2 SASEGT. The CDR3, as DNA: TGTGCCAGCAGTTCAGGGGATCAGCCCCAGCATTTT. It yields the protein CASSSGDQPQHF.

The J gene is TRBJ1-4, the V gene TRBV18; tentative D call: TRBD1 (5 bases). Trimming removed 2 bases from V and 6 bases from J, with 16 bases in between. The CDR3 consists of 16 residues. From germline, CDR1 is KGHSH and CDR2 LQKENI. In nucleotides, the CDR3 is TGTGCCAGCTCACCAGTCCCCCAGGGCAGGGATGAAAAACTGTTTTTT. This encodes CASSPVPQGRDEKLFF.

This chain joins TRBV20-1 and TRBJ2-1; TRBD1 aligns across 12 bases. J was trimmed by 2 bases and V by 0 bases; bases with no gene match: 8. There are 18 residues in the CDR3. In germline, CDR1 is DFQATT, CDR2 SNEGSKA (reference sequence). CDR3 sequence reads: CSARDRFGTGGPYNEQFF. In DNA form, the CDR3 reads TGCAGTGCTAGAGATCGGTTCGGGACAGGGGGCCCCTACAATGAGCAGTTCTTC.

A note on this clonotype: Likely a read error: the CDR3 ends without its conserved phenylalanine or tryptophan. Because the CDR3's place on the DNA is in doubt, the DNA is left out and the CDR3 is given as listed by TCRdb. The chain has TRBV7-9 and TRBJ2-6; TRBD2 is the table's D call and was not checked against the DNA. 20 amino acids form the CDR3, both terminal residues included. Germline V lookup: CDR1 SEHNR, CDR2 FQNEAQ (reference sequence). The CDR3 region is CASSAMGLAGGPSYEQYFGA.

This clonotype was seen at least ten times. The J gene is TRBJ2-7, the V gene TRBV7-9; 7 positions agree with TRBD1. J was trimmed by 3 bases and V by 5 bases; bases with no gene match: 10. The CDR3 totals 15 residues. Looked up from germline, CDR1 is SEHNR and CDR2 is FQNEAQ (reference sequence). CDR3 in amino acids: CASSSFHRDSYEQYF. CDR3 nucleotides: TGTGCCAGCAGCAGTTTTCACCGGGACAGCTACGAGCAGTACTTC.

The V gene is TRBV7-8, the J gene TRBJ2-2; no clear D gene. The germline gives CDR1 SGHVS, CDR2 FQNEAQ. This CDR3 is 15 amino acids long. Trimming removed 1 base from V and 7 bases from J, with 13 bases in between. The DNA for the CDR3 is TGTGCCAGCAGCTTAGTGGTCCCGGGTCTCGGGGAGCTGTTTTTT. This codes for CASSLVVPGLGELFF. The full variable domain, with the rest looked up from reference TRBV7-8 and TRBJ2-2, is GAGVSQSPRYKVAKRGQDVALRCDPISGHVSLFWYQQALGQGPEFLTYFQNEAQLDKSGLPSDRFFAERPEGSVSTLKIQRTQQEDSAVYLCASSLVVPGLGELFFGEGSRLTVL.

J is TRBJ2-7 and V is TRBV7-3, with 16 bases fitting TRBD2. Germline values: CDR1 SGHTA, CDR2 FQGTGA. The CDR3 has 21 residues. V lost 2 bases, J lost 7 bases, and 20 bases stayed unmatched. The DNA of the CDR3 is TGTGCCAGCAGCTTACTACCCCCGGGACTAGCGGGGGGGAGGGGATACAATGAGCAGTACTTC. Amino acids: CASSLLPPGLAGGRGYNEQYF.

This clonotype has at least ten counts. The chain is built from TRBV2 and TRBJ2-5; the match to TRBD2 covers 12 bases. Germline CDR1 reads SNHLY; CDR2 reads FYNNEI. The CDR3 loop spans 16 amino acids. The V and J ends lost 6 bases and 4 bases, in that order; junction bases with no gene match: 9. The CDR3 DNA reads as TGTGCCAGCAGCCGGGTGCTAGCGGGAGGGCCAGAGACCCAGTACTTC. It codes for CASSRVLAGGPETQYF.

This clonotype has ten or more counts. The chain couples TRBV11-2 to TRBJ2-5; 9 bases match TRBD1. Germline V gene lookup returns CDR1 SGHAT and CDR2 FQNNGV. The length of the CDR3 is 14 residues. V lost 4 bases and J lost 4; bases outside the gene matches: 4. The CDR3 nucleotides are TGTGCCAGCAGCTCCGGACAGGGGATAGAGACCCAGTACTTC. This encodes CASSSGQGIETQYF.

At least ten counts were recorded for this clonotype. V is TRBV5-4 and J is TRBJ2-3; D might be TRBD2 (6 bases). Trimming removed 1 base at V and 0 bases at J, with 9 bases between. Germline CDR1 is SGHNT and CDR2 is YYREEE (reference sequence). This CDR3 has 15 amino acids. The CDR3 here is CASSLKLASTDTQYF. In DNA, the CDR3 is TGTGCCAGCAGCTTGAAACTAGCCAGCACAGATACGCAGTATTTT.